The clone carrying this T cell receptor beta chain was observed a few times. In TCRdb, the 5' RACE reads were re-called with MiXCR into one record per CDR3 protein. The repertoire consists of approximately 150,000 distinct CDR3 sequences, with roughly 15% occurring once and the leading ten covering 12% to 15%. V lost 4 bases, J lost 1 base, and 2 bases stayed unmatched. The germline gives CDR1 SGHRS, CDR2 YFSETQ. The CDR3 runs to 13 residues. The record originates from a study of T-cell memory formation after mild COVID-19. The sequence derives from an adult woman who had mild COVID-19 (a few samples of this study predate the infection). Cell type and time point are not known. Sequences were obtained from PBMCs or a T cell subset sorted from them (not recorded which). V gene TRBV5-1 combines with J gene TRBJ2-7; 7 bases align to TRBD1. The CDR3 is CASSTGDSYEQYF. CDR3 DNA: TGCGCCAGCAGCACAGGGGATTCCTACGAGCAGTACTTC.